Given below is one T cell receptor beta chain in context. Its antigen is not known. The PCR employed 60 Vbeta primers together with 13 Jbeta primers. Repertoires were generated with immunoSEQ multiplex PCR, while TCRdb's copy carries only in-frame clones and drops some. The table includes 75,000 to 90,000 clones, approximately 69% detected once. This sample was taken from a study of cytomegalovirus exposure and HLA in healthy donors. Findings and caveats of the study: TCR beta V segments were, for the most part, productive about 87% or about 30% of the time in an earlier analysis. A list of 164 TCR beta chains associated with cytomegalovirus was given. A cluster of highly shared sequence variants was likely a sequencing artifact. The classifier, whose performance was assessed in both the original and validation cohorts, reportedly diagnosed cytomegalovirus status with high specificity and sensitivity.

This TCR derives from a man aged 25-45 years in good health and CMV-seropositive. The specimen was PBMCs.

The CDR3 reads CASSLRTSGRVNEQYF. In DNA, the CDR3 is TGTGCCAGCTCACTTCGGACTAGCGGGAGGGTGAACGAGCAGTACTTC. The V gene is TRBV18, the J gene TRBJ2-7, with TRBD2 identical over 15 bases. The germline gives CDR1 KGHSH, CDR2 LQKENI. The CDR3 contains 16 residues. Unmatched junction bases numbered 6, after V lost 4 bases and J lost 5 bases.